A selection of T cell receptor beta chains follows, all from one sample in a study of T-cell memory formation after mild COVID-19. TCRdb recomputed calls from the 5' RACE reads with MiXCR, one row per CDR3 protein. This sample has 350,000 to 400,000 distinct CDR3 sequences, with over 20% found just once. Sequenced sample: PBMCs or a T cell subset sorted from them (not recorded which). The receptors come from an adult woman who had mild COVID-19 (a few samples of this study predate the infection). Cell type and time point are not known. CDR3s include the opening cysteine and the closing phenylalanine or tryptophan. A D gene is named only where the DNA matches it firmly. Only some rows state a clone size, as once, few, many or a class for expanded clones.

j_gene | d_gene | v_gene | abundance | CDR3nt | CDR3aa
TRBJ2-2 | - | TRBV3-1 | few | TGTGCCAGCAGCCAAGATGAATTTATCCCCGGGGAGCTGTTTTTT | CASSQDEFIPGELFF
TRBJ1-5 | TRBD1 | TRBV20-1 | - | TGCAGTGCTGACCGGGACAGGGGCAGCAATCAGCCCCAGCATTTT | CSADRDRGSNQPQHF
TRBJ2-7 | TRBD2 | TRBV10-3 | - | TGTGCCATCAAAAGAAGCGGGGGCGAGCAGTACTTC | CAIKRSGGEQYF
TRBJ2-7 | TRBD2 | TRBV7-2 | - | TGTGCCAGCAGCCCGACTAGCACAAGCTCCTACGAGCAGTACTTC | CASSPTSTSSYEQYF
TRBJ2-5 | TRBD1 | TRBV29-1 | few | TGCAGCGTGGGACAGGGGGGACCAGAGACCCAGTACTTC | CSVGQGGPETQYF
TRBJ2-7 | - | TRBV21-1 | - | TGTGCCAGCACGGCAAACCCCCGGCGGCGGGAGGATCAGCAGTACTTC | CASTANPRRREDQQYF
TRBJ2-5 | TRBD2 | TRBV4-1 | - | TGCGCCAGCAGCCAAGGGACTAGCGGTCAAGAGACCCAGTACTTC | CASSQGTSGQETQYF
TRBJ2-3 | TRBD2 | TRBV6-2/TRBV6-3 | few | TGTGCCAGCAGTCCCTGGGGGGAGGGCCAAGATACGCAGTATTTT | CASSPWGEGQDTQYF
TRBJ1-5 | TRBD1 | TRBV6-6 | - | TGTGCCAGCAGGGAGGGACAGGCAGGGCAGCCCCAGCATTTT | CASREGQAGQPQHF
TRBJ2-5 | - | TRBV11-3 | - | TGTGCCAGCAGCTGGGGGTCCTCAGAGACCCAGTACTTC | CASSWGSSETQYF
TRBJ1-4 | - | TRBV5-5 | few | TGTGCCAGCAGCCCCCAGTGGGGAACTAATGAAAAACTGTTTTTT | CASSPQWGTNEKLFF
TRBJ2-1 | - | TRBV9 | - | TGTGCCAGCAGCGTAGGAGCCCTCAGCGGGTACTACAATGAGCAGTTCTTC | CASSVGALSGYYNEQFF
TRBJ2-5 | TRBD2 | TRBV7-9 | few | TGTGCCAGCAGCTTAGCCGGCGGGGGAGCAACCCAGTACTTC | CASSLAGGGATQYF
TRBJ1-5 | TRBD1 | TRBV6-2/TRBV6-3 | - | TGTGCCAGCAACCGGGACAGGGTTAATAGCAATCAGCCCCAGCATTTT | CASNRDRVNSNQPQHF
TRBJ2-3 | - | TRBV6-2/TRBV6-3 | - | TGTGCCAGCAGAAAAGAAGGGAGAGGCCCAGATACGCAGTATTTT | CASRKEGRGPDTQYF
TRBJ2-5 | - | TRBV2 | - | TGTGCCAGCAGTGAACCGGCGGGGTGGGTGGGGACCCAGTACTTC | CASSEPAGWVGTQYF
TRBJ2-7 | - | TRBV7-8 | - | TGTGCCAGCAGCTCCGGGGTGACGGACGAGCAGTACTTC | CASSSGVTDEQYF
TRBJ2-5 | TRBD1 | TRBV7-7 | - | TGTGCCAGCAGCCACGGACAGGTTGAAACCCAGTACTTC | CASSHGQVETQYF
TRBJ1-6 | TRBD1 | TRBV7-6 | - | TGTGCCAGCAGCCTCCAAGGGGGCGGGTATAATTCACCCCTCCACTTT | CASSLQGGGYNSPLHF
TRBJ1-5 | - | TRBV9 | few | TGTGCCAGCAGCCTAACCGGCGAGGGGTATCAGCCCCAGCATTTT | CASSLTGEGYQPQHF
TRBJ2-3 | TRBD2 | TRBV20-1 | few | TGCAGCTCTTGGCGGGAGGCAGATACGCAGTATTTT | CSSWREADTQYF
TRBJ2-1 | - | TRBV14 | - | TGTGCCAGCAGCCAAGAAAGGGCAGTGAATGAGCAGTTCTTC | CASSQERAVNEQFF
TRBJ2-7 | TRBD1 | TRBV7-8 | many | TGTGCCAGCAGCTTAGGGACAGGGGGCCTCGATTCCTACGAGCAGTACTTC | CASSLGTGGLDSYEQYF
TRBJ1-1 | TRBD1 | TRBV5-5 | many | TGTGCCAGCAGCCAAGGGACAGGGGGCACTGAAGCTTTCTTT | CASSQGTGGTEAFF
TRBJ2-3 | - | TRBV6-5 | few | TGTGCCAGCAGTCCGAACCTAGTGGGGGGGGGCCTAGATACGCAGTATTTT | CASSPNLVGGGLDTQYF
TRBJ1-5 | - | TRBV7-2 | few | TGTGCCAGCAGCTGGGGGAGAACGAATCAGCCCCAGCATTTT | CASSWGRTNQPQHF
TRBJ2-3 | - | TRBV7-9 | - | TGTGCCAGCAGCTTATTAGACTGGGTCTCCACAGATACGCAGTATTTT | CASSLLDWVSTDTQYF
TRBJ2-7 | TRBD1 | TRBV25-1 | few | TGTGCCAGCAGCCCCATAACAGGGGGCTCCTACGAGCAGTACTTC | CASSPITGGSYEQYF
TRBJ1-1 | - | TRBV12-5 | - | TGTGCTAGTGGTGTATCGGGCACTGAAGCTTTCTTT | CASGVSGTEAFF
TRBJ1-5 | - | TRBV5-1 | few | TGCGCCAGCAAAGGGGATGGCAATCAGCCCCAGCATTTT | CASKGDGNQPQHF
TRBJ1-2 | - | TRBV12-3/TRBV12-4 | - | TGTGCCAGCAACCGTGAAACAGGGTTGGATGGCTACACCTTC | CASNRETGLDGYTF
TRBJ1-1 | - | TRBV4-2 | few | TGTGCCAGCAGCCAAGTCGCGGGGAACACTGAAGCTTTCTTT | CASSQVAGNTEAFF
TRBJ2-7 | - | TRBV30 | - | TGTGCCTGGAGTCTTGATTACGAGCAGTACTTC | CAWSLDYEQYF
TRBJ1-5 | - | TRBV11-2 | - | TGTGCCAGCAGCTTGGGGCTGGCGAGCAATCAGCCCCAGCATTTT | CASSLGLASNQPQHF
TRBJ1-5 | - | TRBV30 | few | TGTGCCTGGAGCCGACAAAGCAATCAGCCCCAGCATTTT | CAWSRQSNQPQHF
TRBJ2-5 | - | TRBV2 | few | TGTGCCAGCGGGTCCAGTCAAGAGACCCAGTACTTC | CASGSSQETQYF
TRBJ2-7 | TRBD1 | TRBV5-1 | once | TGCGCCAGCAGCCTGGGGACAGCCCTTGGGCAGTACGAGCAGTACTTC | CASSLGTALGQYEQYF